The rows below give T cell receptor beta chains drawn from one sample of a study of breast tumors, draining lymph nodes, adjacent tissues. MiXCR, applied by TCRdb to the multiplex PCR reads, yields one record per CDR3 protein. The sample carries approximately 210,000 distinct CDR3 sequences, under 40% recorded once. Material for sequencing was axillary lymph node tissue. These receptors all come from a female donor with breast cancer. Some clones in this sample may be carry-over from other donors' samples. CDR3s include the opening cysteine and the closing phenylalanine or tryptophan. D genes are given only for firm matches. Clone size appears in some rows only: once, few, many, or a class for an expanded clone.

- | TRBJ2-5 | - | TRBV20-1 | CSASNSGLRTQYF | TGCAGTGCTAGTAATTCAGGGCTGCGGACCCAGTACTTC
many | TRBJ1-2 | - | TRBV12-3/TRBV12-4 | CASSLGRVGFYYGYTF | TGTGCCAGCAGTTTGGGGAGGGTGGGCTTCTATTATGGCTACACCTTC
- | TRBJ2-7 | TRBD1 | TRBV7-8 | CASSSFGQGNVYEQYF | TGTGCCAGCAGCTCATTCGGACAGGGGAACGTGTACGAGCAGTACTTC
many | TRBJ2-3 | TRBD1 | TRBV7-9 | CASNYRDRGADTQYF | TGTGCCAGCAACTACCGGGACAGGGGGGCAGATACGCAGTATTTT
many | TRBJ1-2 | TRBD1 | TRBV19 | CASSILRGQGRGYTF | TGTGCCAGTAGTATCCTCCGGGGACAGGGTAGGGGCTACACCTTC
- | TRBJ2-1 | TRBD2 | TRBV13 | CALAVWSGRFEQFF | TGTGCTTTGGCGGTTTGGAGCGGGAGATTTGAGCAGTTCTTC
once | TRBJ2-1 | - | TRBV7-9 | CASSVRCSHSCRYPGEIRNEQFF | TGTGCCAGCAGCGTTAGGTGTAGCCATAGCTGCCGCTACCCGGGAGAAATCCGGAATGAGCAGTTCTTC
few | TRBJ2-1 | TRBD2 | TRBV12-5 | CASVKSGLAVSSYNEQFF | TGTGCTAGTGTCAAATCGGGACTAGCGGTAAGCTCCTACAATGAGCAGTTCTTC
- | TRBJ2-3 | - | TRBV9 | CASSVGGPDTQYF | TGTGCCAGCAGCGTAGGCGGGCCAGATACGCAGTATTTT
many | TRBJ2-7 | - | TRBV7-8 | CASSLARGSYEQYF | TGTGCCAGCAGCTTAGCGCGGGGTTCCTACGAGCAGTACTTC
many | TRBJ2-7 | TRBD2 | TRBV4-1 | CASSQDRSGSQSYEQYF | TGCGCCAGCAGCCAAGATAGAAGCGGGAGTCAATCCTACGAGCAGTACTTC
many | TRBJ2-7 | TRBD2 | TRBV28 | CASRPSGTSGTQQYF | TGTGCCAGCAGACCCTCCGGGACTAGCGGCACCCAGCAGTACTTC
many | TRBJ1-2 | TRBD1 | TRBV9 | CASSVLTGTGVGYTF | TGTGCCAGCAGCGTCCTGACCGGGACAGGGGTGGGCTACACCTTC
many | TRBJ2-5 | - | TRBV13 | CASTSGLEKETQYF | TGTGCCAGCACCTCGGGACTCGAGAAAGAGACCCAGTACTTC
- | TRBJ2-5 | TRBD1 | TRBV13 | CASSPGQGAAGETQYF | TGTGCCAGCAGCCCCGGACAGGGGGCGGCAGGGGAGACCCAGTACTTC
few | TRBJ2-5 | - | TRBV5-1 | CASSLDSVRETQYF | TGCGCCAGCAGCTTGGATTCGGTGCGGGAGACCCAGTACTTC
many | TRBJ1-2 | TRBD1 | TRBV25-1 | CASSERGGQGSSYTF | TGTGCCAGCAGTGAACGAGGGGGACAGGGGTCAAGCTACACCTTC
few | TRBJ1-6 | TRBD1 | TRBV6-2/TRBV6-3 | CASPEGAQHNSPLHF | TGTGCCAGCCCTGAGGGGGCGCAGCATAATTCACCCCTCCACTTT
- | TRBJ1-4 | - | TRBV10-3 | CAISGGRDNEKLFF | TGTGCCATCAGTGGGGGACGGGACAATGAAAAACTGTTTTTT
many | TRBJ2-5 | - | TRBV7-9 | CASSPYGETQYF | TGTGCCAGCAGCCCCTACGGGGAGACCCAGTACTTC
- | TRBJ1-6 | - | TRBV7-3 | CASSLGTNSPLHF | TGTGCCAGCAGCTTAGGCACCAATTCACCCCTCCACTTT
many | TRBJ2-6 | - | TRBV5-1 | CASREELTGANVLTF | TGCGCCAGCAGAGAAGAACTCACTGGGGCCAACGTCCTGACTTTC
- | TRBJ2-2 | - | TRBV6-2/TRBV6-3 | CASSYWEYTGELFF | TGTGCCAGCAGTTACTGGGAGTACACCGGGGAGCTGTTTTTT
- | TRBJ2-5 | TRBD1 | TRBV29-1 | CSVDGQGAEETQYF | TGCAGCGTGGATGGACAGGGGGCGGAAGAGACCCAGTACTTC
- | TRBJ1-4 | - | TRBV5-1 | CASSLDGLGKLFF | TGCGCCAGCAGCTTGGACGGGTTGGGAAAACTGTTTTTT
many | TRBJ2-3 | TRBD2 | TRBV7-6 | CASRSMGGQRQYF | TGTGCCAGCAGGTCCATGGGAGGGCAAAGGCAGTATTTT
- | TRBJ1-5 | - | TRBV6-1 | CATILRGVSQPQHF | TGTGCCACCATCCTAAGGGGGGTTAGTCAGCCCCAGCATTTT
once | TRBJ2-2 | TRBD1 | TRBV15 | CATSRGTGMGGELFF | TGTGCCACCAGCAGGGGGACAGGGATGGGCGGGGAGCTGTTTTTT
many | TRBJ2-7 | TRBD2 | TRBV7-2 | CASSTRTSGGLSYEQYF | TGTGCCAGCAGCACAAGGACTAGCGGGGGATTATCCTACGAGCAGTACTTC
few | TRBJ2-2 | TRBD2 | TRBV4-1 | CASSQATGTSGYFNTGELFF | TGCGCCAGCAGCCAGGCTACTGGGACTAGCGGATATTTTAACACCGGGGAGCTGTTTTTT
many | TRBJ2-7 | - | TRBV20-1 | CSARDVRYYEQYF | TGCAGTGCTAGAGATGTCAGATACTACGAGCAGTACTTC
many | TRBJ1-2 | - | TRBV19 | CASSLRVRFDYGYTF | TGTGCCAGTAGTCTCAGGGTACGGTTTGACTATGGCTACACCTTC
- | TRBJ2-5 | TRBD1 | TRBV20-1 | CSAFHRGETQYF | TGCAGTGCTTTCCACAGGGGAGAGACCCAGTACTTC
many | TRBJ1-2 | TRBD1 | TRBV29-1 | CSVEDKYRGWHGYTF | TGCAGCGTTGAAGACAAATACAGGGGATGGCATGGCTACACCTTC
many | TRBJ2-7 | - | TRBV19 | CASTDRDYEQYF | TGTGCCAGTACCGACCGGGACTACGAGCAGTACTTC
many | TRBJ2-1 | - | TRBV11-3 | CASSLGSGDYNEQFF | TGTGCCAGCAGCTTAGGGTCGGGGGATTACAATGAGCAGTTCTTC
many | TRBJ2-1 | - | TRBV9 | CASSVATYNEQFF | TGTGCCAGCAGCGTAGCCACCTACAATGAGCAGTTCTTC
many | TRBJ1-6 | TRBD1 | TRBV3-1 | CASSQGGRGINSPLHF | TGTGCCAGCAGCCAAGGGGGCAGGGGGATAAATTCACCCCTCCACTTT
- | TRBJ1-2 | - | TRBV20-1 | CSASGGYGYTF | TGCAGTGCTTCCGGGGGATATGGCTACACCTTC
many | TRBJ1-4 | TRBD1 | TRBV7-2 | CASSRPGTGDEKLFF | TGTGCCAGCAGCCGACCCGGGACAGGGGATGAAAAACTGTTTTTT
few | TRBJ1-1 | - | TRBV2 | CASSEVTGYTEAFF | TGTGCCAGCAGTGAAGTTACGGGGTACACTGAAGCTTTCTTT
many | TRBJ2-3 | TRBD2 | TRBV20-1 | CSATGLAGGLGTDTQYF | TGCAGTGCTACTGGACTAGCGGGGGGGCTCGGCACAGATACGCAGTATTTT
- | TRBJ1-2 | - | TRBV15 | CATSREGAANTF | TGTGCCACCAGCAGAGAAGGGGCAGCTAATACCTTC
few | TRBJ2-3 | TRBD2 | TRBV18 | CASSLDGGASDTQYF | TGTGCCAGCTCACTGGACGGGGGGGCCTCAGATACGCAGTATTTT
- | TRBJ2-3 | TRBD2 | TRBV5-1 | CASSFKASGTTDTQYF | TGCGCCAGCAGTTTTAAGGCTAGCGGGACCACAGATACGCAGTATTTT
- | TRBJ1-5 | - | TRBV19 | CASIPGVCQPQHF | TGTGCCAGCATCCCAGGGGTCTGCCAGCCCCAGCATTTT